This T cell receptor (beta chain) was sequenced during a study of blood T cell repertoires in COVID-19. The wider study: Samples taken during acute and convalescent COVID-19 were collected in the United States, Italy and Spain. The cDNA or gDNA used as material had been derived from T cells, B-cell-depleted T cells, or PBMCs.

Trimming cost V 1 base and J 5 bases, with 11 bases left between them. Germline CDR1 and CDR2: LGHDT and YNNKEL (reference sequence). The CDR3 runs 14 residues. Under the authors' procedure: How many nucleated cells were present was estimated from reference gene primer amplification. Generated by immunoSEQ multiplex PCR, the TCRdb table keeps only in-frame clones and is missing some. For V, J and clone size, that table is used; D and trimming come from the DNA. Of 180,000 or so clones in the sample, roughly 88% are singletons; the top ten hold 9.8%. The sequenced sample was peripheral blood. The clonotype originates from a woman of 80 years or more with acute or convalescent COVID-19. The chain joins TRBV3-1 (or the pseudogene TRBV3-2) to TRBJ1-1; D gene unclear. The CDR3 DNA reads as TGTGCCAGCAGCCAAGGAAGCCCGAGGACTGAAGCTTTCTTT. Its translation: CASSQGSPRTEAFF.